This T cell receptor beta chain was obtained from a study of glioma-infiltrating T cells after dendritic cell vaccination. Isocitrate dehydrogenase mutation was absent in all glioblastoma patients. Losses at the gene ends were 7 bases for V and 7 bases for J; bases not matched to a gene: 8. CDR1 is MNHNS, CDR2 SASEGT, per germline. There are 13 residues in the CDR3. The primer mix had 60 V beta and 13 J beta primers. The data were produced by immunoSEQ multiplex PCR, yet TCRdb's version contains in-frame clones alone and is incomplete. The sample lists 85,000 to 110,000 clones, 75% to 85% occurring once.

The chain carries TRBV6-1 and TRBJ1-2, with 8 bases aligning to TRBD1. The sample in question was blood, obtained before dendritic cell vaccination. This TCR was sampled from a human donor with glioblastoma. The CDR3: CASKTGDVRGYTF. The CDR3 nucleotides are TGTGCCAGCAAGACAGGGGATGTACGTGGCTACACCTTC.